The entry below describes one T cell receptor (beta chain). The antigen remains unidentified. Some clones are missing from TCRdb's copy, which holds only in-frame ones; the method was immunoSEQ multiplex PCR. The sample consists of about 140,000 clones, approximately 92% of them appearing once. These data come from a study of T cell responses to AZD1222 COVID-19 vaccine. Overall study findings and caveats: Nearly half of spike-specific TCRs reportedly target unmutated variant regions.

The CDR3 has 15 amino acids. Deletions cut 0 bases from V and 5 bases from J, with 14 bases between. Germline CDR1 SGHKS, CDR2 YYEKEE (reference sequence). This chain connects TRBV5-5 to TRBJ2-5, with D perhaps matching TRBD2 (5 bases). This clonotype was obtained from an adult in good health. The source was peripheral blood, collected on day 0 of AZD1222 vaccination. In nucleotides, the CDR3 is TGTGCCAGCAGCTTGGTCGCCAGAGGGCTGGAGACCCAGTACTTC. It specifies CASSLVARGLETQYF.